This TCR beta chain appears in the sequencing data of a study of blood T cell repertoires in COVID-19. The CDR3 extends over 15 amino acids. V shed 2 bases, J shed 6 bases, and the junction held 4 bases outside the gene matches. Per germline, CDR1 MNHEY and CDR2 SMNVEV (reference sequence). The repertoire was sequenced with immunoSEQ multiplex PCR; TCRdb's copy has only in-frame clones and lacks some. The profile shows under 40,000 clones, roughly 90% of them singletons. The chain combines TRBV27 with TRBJ1-6, with 7 bases identical to TRBD1. The sequence came from a man in his 60s with active or convalescent COVID-19. The sequencing sample was made of peripheral blood. CDR3 sequence (DNA): TGTGCCAGCAGTTTAATGGGACAGCGTAATTCACCCCTCCACTTT. Translating gives CASSLMGQRNSPLHF.